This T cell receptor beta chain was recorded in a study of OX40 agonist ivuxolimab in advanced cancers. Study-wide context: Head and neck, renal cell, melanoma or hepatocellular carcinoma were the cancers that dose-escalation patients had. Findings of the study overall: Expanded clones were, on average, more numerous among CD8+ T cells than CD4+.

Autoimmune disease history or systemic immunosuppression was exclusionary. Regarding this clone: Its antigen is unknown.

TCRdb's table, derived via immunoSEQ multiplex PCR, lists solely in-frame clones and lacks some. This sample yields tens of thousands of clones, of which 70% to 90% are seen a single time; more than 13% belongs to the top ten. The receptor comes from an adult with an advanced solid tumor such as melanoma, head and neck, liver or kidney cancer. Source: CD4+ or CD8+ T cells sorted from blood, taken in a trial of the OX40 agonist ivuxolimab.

In DNA form, the CDR3 reads TGTGCCAGCAGCTCTCAAGGGGGTGAGACCCAGTACTTC. Its protein product is CASSSQGGETQYF. The rearrangement uses TRBV13 and TRBJ2-5, with D possibly being TRBD1 (6 bases). Between the trimmed V and J ends, which lost 4 bases and 5 bases, there was a span of 11 bases. CDR3 length: 13 residues. From germline, CDR1 is PRHDT and CDR2 FYEKMQ (reference sequence). Full variable domain (remainder filled in from reference TRBV13 and TRBJ2-5): AAGVIQSPRHLIKEKRETATLKCYPIPRHDTVYWYQQGPGQDPQFLISFYEKMQSDKGSIPDRFSAQQFSDYHSELNMSSLELGDSALYFCASSSQGGETQYFGPGTRLLVL.